This T cell receptor (beta chain) was retrieved from a study of persistence of HIV-infected CD4 T cells. Study summary: A median of approximately eight years of suppressive ART preceded sampling.

This clone was found once. What it recognizes is unknown. The germline CDR1 and CDR2 sequences are ENHRY and SYGVKD. V was pared by 7 bases and J by 9 bases, with 16 bases between. The CDR3 loop spans 13 amino acids. This was the immunoSEQ version 4 assay in survey mode. The assay was immunoSEQ multiplex PCR, and TCRdb's table has in-frame clones only and misses some. The sample shows roughly 34,000 clones, roughly 82% of them seen only once. Cells were stimulated with CMV-infected fibroblast lysates at 10 ug/mL. Sorted nonresponding memory CD4+ T cells were CD40L-negative, CD69-negative, CD45RO-high. This clonotype was sampled from an adult woman with HIV who was CMV-seropositive. The V and J genes are TRBV10-3 and TRBJ2-1; D possibly corresponds to TRBD2 (5 bases). The sample consisted of CD4+ T cells sorted from PBMCs after approximately 19-hour stimulation, taken from a patient who received antiretroviral therapy. In DNA form, the CDR3 reads TGTGCCATCACCGGGCAGAGGGAAAGTGAGCAGTTCTTC. As protein: CAITGQRESEQFF.